This T cell receptor beta chain was documented in a study of vaccination effects on CD4 cells after COVID-19 (dated by TCRdb to between 2022 and 2023). About the study as a whole: Across the study, the median time from the second dose to post-vaccine sampling was 72 days (range 14 to 241). Cultures from other donors in the study were sequenced using the Oncomine TCR Beta short-read assay on an Illumina iSeq 100. SARS-CoV-2 spike-specific CD4+ TCR repertoires from before and after mRNA vaccination were compared in COVID-19 convalescent patients and in infection-naive vaccine recipients. Altogether, around ten COVID-19 convalescent patients and 4 SARS-CoV-2-naive healthy vaccine recipients made up the full study. Study-wide conclusions, independent of this receptor: The study was limited by a small number of convalescent patients and lacked early post-infection timepoints. Clones induced by infection and clones induced by vaccination both contracted markedly at late timepoints after vaccination, which fits with T cell responses waning over time. Among healthy vaccine recipients, nearly all vaccine-induced clones were SARS-CoV-2 mono-reactive, and only 1 of 255 was cross-reactive with common cold coronaviruses.

This clone was seen more than once but under ten times. Its antigen has not been determined. Per-base qualities were not stored, and no clone one base away is much larger. V was cut back by 5 bases and J by 6 bases, leaving a gap of 11 bases between them. Measured from the cysteine to the phenylalanine, the CDR3 is 14 residues long. Just the 42-base CDR3 DNA is kept, in frame starting at base 1. CDR1 and CDR2 are drawn from the germline V gene: SGHAT, FQNNGV. The library was obtained by the immunoSEQ multiplex PCR assay. TCR beta CDR3 sequencing was performed on DNA from the cultured, isolated CD4+ T cells. On the study's bioinformatics: Non-productive TCR sequences were removed, reads were trimmed to the CDR3 region, and CDR3s of at least 7 amino acids were retained. Antigen-specific clonotypes were identified using the MANAFEST web app by comparison of expansion in peptide wells against reference cultures. To be called positive, a clone needed expansion at FDR<0.05 compared with the reference and with all other wells, an odds ratio greater than 5, and a frequency greater than 0.1% in two replicate wells. Cross-reactive clonotypes were defined as significantly expanded in SARS-CoV-2 spike wells and in at least one common cold coronavirus spike condition. Levenshtein distance calculated with the stringdist R package was used to assess CDR3 similarity, and unrooted trees were constructed with ape in R 3.6.1. Sourced from immuneACCESS, this table was stored by TCRdb with only in-frame sequences that have V and J called. A share of the clones is absent; for the studies checked, an unresolved V gene accounts for under half, and the remainder has no known explanation. V and J calls and clone size follow that table, whereas D and trimming were derived from the DNA. The table for this sample lists 75,000 to 100,000 clones; more than 60% of them were counted only once. Around 1% of the sample comes from the top ten.

In the ViraFEST assay, PBMC were stimulated with viral peptide pools, and TCR sequencing was then used to find antigen-specific CD4+ T cell clonotypes based on their expansion. After around 10 days of culture, CD4+ T cells were isolated with the EasySep CD4+ T cell isolation kit. Each participant got two doses of an mRNA SARS-CoV-2 vaccine, either BNT162b2 or mRNA-1273. Negative nucleocapsid antibody results before and after vaccination confirmed that the healthy vaccine recipients had no prior SARS-CoV-2 infection. Each well held some 1.9 million PBMC cultured in IMDM containing about 5.5% human AB serum, roughly 9.6 IU/ml IL-2 and gentamicin, along with 8 to 10 ug/ml peptides. On days 3 and 7, half of the culture medium was replaced with fresh IL-2-containing medium. Each peptide stimulation condition was cultured in triplicate wells unless otherwise noted. PBMC were separated from whole blood using Ficoll-Paque Plus gradient centrifugation and were then either cryopreserved at -140C or used fresh. Overlapping peptide pools spanned the spike proteins of SARS-CoV-2 and the common cold coronaviruses HCoV-NL63, HCoV-OC43 and HCoV-229E. The QIAamp micro DNA kit was used to extract genomic DNA from the cultured CD4+ T cells.

This clonotype originated in a human donor who received a COVID-19 vaccine. The chain is encoded by TRBV11-2 joined to TRBJ1-6, and TRBD1 may be the D gene, going by 6 matching bases. The sequencing here drew on CD4+ T cells from PBMCs cultured with HCoV-OC43 spike peptides, taken after COVID-19 vaccination. This specimen's cell subset or site label, interpreted: HCoV-OC43 spike overlapping peptide pool stimulation. The DNA is TGTGCCAGCAGCCTCGGACAGTCTAATTCACCCCTCCACTTT. Its coded protein is CASSLGQSNSPLHF. The CDR3 plus the reference TRBV11-2 and TRBJ1-6 genes for the other parts give the full variable domain: EAGVAQSPRYKIIEKRQSVAFWCNPISGHATLYWYQQILGQGPKLLIQFQNNGVVDDSQLPKDRFSAERLKGVDSTLKIQPAKLEDSAVYLCASSLGQSNSPLHFGNGTRLTVT.